These 27 T cell receptor beta chains came from one sample sequenced in a study of shared clonotypes between healthy human individuals. The repertoire was sequenced with immunoSEQ multiplex PCR; TCRdb's copy has only in-frame clones and lacks some. Of about 490,000 clones listed, around 79% were seen once; the top ten hold 9.5% to 15%. The specimen sequenced was PBMCs. These receptors came from a woman in her 40s in good health. Some clones in this sample may be carry-over from other donors' samples.

The chain joins TRBV27 to TRBJ2-7; possibly TRBD2 for D (6 bases). The V and J ends lost 1 base and 3 bases respectively, with 16 bases between them. The CDR3 is 16 amino acids. Germline V gene sequence: CDR1 MNHEY, CDR2 SMNVEV (reference sequence). CDR3 in amino acids: CASSLFFRGGNYEQYF. In DNA, the CDR3 is TGTGCCAGCAGTTTATTTTTTAGGGGAGGAAACTACGAGCAGTACTTC.

The CDR3 spells CASSAGYEQYF. DNA for the CDR3: TGTGCCAGCAGTGCAGGCTACGAGCAGTACTTC. The chain has TRBV6-6 and TRBJ2-7; D remains ambiguous. Germline V gives CDR1 MNHNY, CDR2 SVGAGI (reference sequence). The CDR3 spans 11 residues. Deletions cut 5 bases from V and 3 bases from J, with 5 bases between.

This clone showed up just a few times. The chain has TRBV15 and TRBJ1-4; 8 bases are a match to TRBD1. CDR1 is LNHNV and CDR2 is YYDKDF in the germline V gene (reference sequence). Unmatched junction bases numbered 6, after V lost 0 bases and J lost 0 bases. The CDR3 contains 18 residues. The CDR3 bases are TGTGCCACCAGCAGAGAGGGACAGGCGTATGCAACTAATGAAAAACTGTTTTTT. It translates to CATSREGQAYATNEKLFF.

This rearrangement joins TRBV19 to TRBJ1-2; no clear D. V gave up 0 bases and J gave up 10 bases, with 15 bases separating them. Germline CDR1 LNHDA, CDR2 SQIVND (reference sequence). The length of the CDR3 is 14 residues. The CDR3 DNA sequence: TGTGCCAGTAGTATAGACTTCTCAAGGAATACCTACACCTTC. Its translation: CASSIDFSRNTYTF.

The CDR3 loop is CSVDDPWGARPGELFF. DNA for the CDR3: TGCAGCGTTGACGATCCCTGGGGGGCCCGCCCCGGGGAGCTGTTTTTT. The chain uses TRBV29-1 and TRBJ2-2; D is tentatively TRBD1 or TRBD2 (6 bases each). The V end lost 3 bases, the J end lost 6 bases, and 20 bases lay between the germline ends. CDR1 SQVTM and CDR2 ANQGSEA come from the germline V gene. The CDR3 extends over 16 amino acids.

CDR3 protein: CAKVPVHTGELFF. Written as DNA, the CDR3 is TGTGCCAAGGTTCCGGTACACACCGGGGAGCTGTTTTTT. The V call is TRBV11-3, the J call TRBJ2-2; D not resolved. The germline V and J ends were trimmed by 10 bases and 3 bases, with 12 bases remaining between them. The CDR3 extends over 13 amino acids. The germline CDR1 and CDR2 sequences are SGHNT and YENEEA.

This sequence joins TRBV19 and TRBJ2-3, with D tentatively TRBD1 (6 bases). CDR1 and CDR2 from the germline V gene are LNHDA and SQIVND (reference sequence). The ends were cut back, 5 bases at V and 6 bases at J, with 18 bases in the middle. The CDR3 consists of 15 residues. The CDR3 DNA is TGTGCCAGTAGTCCCCAGGGGTCACAAGCCGATACGCAGTATTTT. Its translation is CASSPQGSQADTQYF.

V usage is TRBV27 and J usage is TRBJ2-7; maybe TRBD1 (6 bases). Trimming shortened V by 3 bases and J by 0 bases, and 12 bases separated the two germline ends. The CDR3 is 15 amino acids. Germline values: CDR1 MNHEY, CDR2 SMNVEV (reference sequence). The CDR3 DNA reads as TGTGCCAGCAGTTTCGCCAGGGGATCCTCCTACGAGCAGTACTTC. Amino acid sequence: CASSFARGSSYEQYF.

V is TRBV11-1 and J is TRBJ2-7; TRBD2 matches 7 bases. The CDR3 runs 16 residues. Germline V gives CDR1 SGHAT, CDR2 FQDESV (reference sequence). The J segment lost 5 bases and the V segment lost 1 base, leaving 11 bases of the junction unmatched. CDR3 in amino acids: CASSLGVGGRRDEQYF. The CDR3 DNA reads TGTGCCAGCAGCTTAGGAGTCGGCGGGAGAAGGGACGAGCAGTACTTC. Based on the CDR3 plus reference TRBV11-1 and TRBJ2-7, the full variable domain is EAEVAQSPRYKITEKSQAVAFWCDPISGHATLYWYRQILGQGPELLVQFQDESVVDDSQLPKDRFSAERLKGVDSTLKIQPAELGDSAMYLCASSLGVGGRRDEQYFGPGTRLTVT.

The chain joins TRBV19 to TRBJ2-1, with 10 nucleotides matching TRBD1. Germline loops: CDR1 LNHDA, CDR2 SQIVND (reference sequence). The CDR3 consists of 13 residues. The junction had 3 bases not matched to a gene; V was cut back by 7 bases and J by 6 bases. The CDR3 is CASKRQGANEQFF. As DNA, the CDR3 is TGTGCCAGTAAAAGACAGGGGGCCAATGAGCAGTTCTTC.

The chain uses TRBV5-1 and TRBJ1-5; 7 bases match TRBD1. CDR3 size: 14 residues. Unmatched junction bases numbered 2, after V lost 5 bases and J lost 0 bases. Germline lookup yields CDR1 SGHRS and CDR2 YFSETQ. CDR3 protein: CASRDRISNQPQHF. CDR3 DNA: TGCGCCAGCAGGGACAGGATTAGCAATCAGCCCCAGCATTTT.

V usage is TRBV10-3 and J usage is TRBJ2-1, with TRBD2 matching over 12 bases. The CDR3 covers 13 residues. The germline gives CDR1 ENHRY, CDR2 SYGVKD. J lost 5 bases, V lost 10 bases, and 3 bases had no gene match. CDR3: CATSGRAHNEQFF. The CDR3 region has the DNA TGTGCCACTAGCGGGAGGGCCCACAATGAGCAGTTCTTC.

The V and J genes are TRBV18 and TRBJ2-7; 7 nucleotides agree with TRBD2. The germline CDR1 and CDR2 sequences are KGHSH and LQKENI. J lost 2 bases, V lost 2 bases, and 3 bases had no gene match. The CDR3 contains 14 residues. CDR3: CASSPAGVAYEQYF. The CDR3 DNA is TGTGCCAGCTCACCAGCGGGAGTAGCCTACGAGCAGTACTTC.

This chain links TRBV6-1 with TRBJ2-5; TRBD2 matches at 10 bases. Germline V gene data show CDR1 as MNHNS and CDR2 as SASEGT. Losses at the gene ends were 3 bases for V and 4 bases for J; bases not matched to a gene: 5. This CDR3 is built from 15 residues. The CDR3 DNA reads TGTGCCAGCAGTGACCTAGCGGGAGCCGTAGAGACCCAGTACTTC. It encodes CASSDLAGAVETQYF.

The table lists this clone with a few counts. The chain carries TRBV19 and TRBJ2-7; a possible D gene is TRBD1 (6 bases). V was cut by 4 bases and J by 3 bases, with 10 bases left in between. CDR1 is LNHDA, CDR2 SQIVND, per germline (reference sequence). The CDR3 runs to 13 residues. This CDR3 is CASSKNRDYEQYF. Written as DNA, the CDR3 is TGTGCCAGTAGTAAAAACAGGGACTACGAGCAGTACTTC.

The chain carries TRBV7-6 and TRBJ2-7; D might be TRBD2 (5 bases). The CDR3 sequence is 13 residues long. Trimming stripped 0 bases from V and 2 bases from J, with 5 bases between. Germline CDR1 SGHVS, CDR2 FNYEAQ. This CDR3 is CASSLAGAYEQYF. CDR3 in DNA: TGTGCCAGCAGCTTAGCGGGAGCCTACGAGCAGTACTTC. The whole variable domain, filled in from reference TRBV7-6 and TRBJ2-7, reads GAGVSQSPRYKVTKRGQDVALRCDPISGHVSLYWYRQALGQGPEFLTYFNYEAQQDKSGLPNDRFSAERPEGSISTLTIQRTEQRDSAMYRCASSLAGAYEQYFGPGTRLTVT.

The V gene is TRBV19, the J gene TRBJ1-1, with D unclear. Trimming left V 7 bases short and J 1 base short, with 4 bases between. The CDR3 loop spans 11 amino acids. The germline gives CDR1 LNHDA, CDR2 SQIVND (reference sequence). CDR3 region: CASTKNTEAFF. CDR3 DNA sequence: TGTGCCAGTACTAAGAACACTGAAGCTTTCTTT.

This clone has ten or more counts. J is TRBJ2-1 and V is TRBV11-2; TRBD2 matches 12 bases. The CDR3 spans 17 residues. CDR1 and CDR2 from the germline V gene are SGHAT and FQNNGV. The junction had 9 bases not matched to a gene; V was cut back by 5 bases and J by 4 bases. The CDR3: CASSPGPGLAGYNEQFF. CDR3 bases: TGTGCCAGCAGCCCAGGGCCGGGACTAGCGGGTTACAATGAGCAGTTCTTC.

The V and J genes are TRBV6-5 and TRBJ2-5; 7 bases map to TRBD1. The CDR3 consists of 15 residues. V trimming: 0 bases; J trimming: 3 bases; junction bases outside the gene matches: 4. Germline-derived CDR1 and CDR2 are MNHEY and SVGAGI. Here the CDR3 reads CASSYSDRLEETQYF. The CDR3 bases are TGTGCCAGCAGTTACTCGGACAGGCTAGAAGAGACCCAGTACTTC.

The sample holds a few counts of this clone. CDR3 region: CASRSGLARETQYF. The CDR3 DNA is TGTGCCAGCAGATCGGGACTAGCGCGAGAGACCCAGTACTTC. This rearrangement joins TRBV7-9 to TRBJ2-5; 10 bases align to TRBD2. Germline CDR1 and CDR2: SEHNR and FQNEAQ (reference sequence). After removal of 6 bases from V and 4 bases from J, the junction contained 5 bases not matched to a gene. The CDR3 contains 14 residues.

Many counts were recorded for this clone. The rearrangement joins TRBV25-1 to TRBJ1-3, with D unresolved. This CDR3 contains 12 residues. Germline lookup yields CDR1 MGHDK and CDR2 SYGVNS. V gave up 5 bases and J gave up 4 bases, with 6 bases separating them. This CDR3 reads CASSPSGNTIYF. DNA for the CDR3: TGTGCCAGCAGTCCCTCGGGAAACACCATATATTTT.

The V gene is TRBV5-6, the J gene TRBJ2-3; D remains unclear. V lost 0 bases and J 0 bases, leaving 11 bases between the germline ends. The CDR3 covers 16 residues. Per germline, CDR1 SGHDT and CDR2 YYEEEE. CDR3 sequence: CASSLGIYLSTDTQYF. For the CDR3, the DNA is TGTGCCAGCAGCTTGGGGATATATCTTAGCACAGATACGCAGTATTTT.

The chain recombines TRBV13 with TRBJ1-3; D is unresolved. V shed 3 bases and J shed 2 bases, with 8 bases lying between them. CDR3 size: 14 residues. Germline CDR1 PRHDT, CDR2 FYEKMQ (reference sequence). CDR3 coding DNA: TGTGCCAGCAGCTTCGGGAGACCTGGAAACACCATATATTTT. Its translation is CASSFGRPGNTIYF.

V and J are TRBV27 and TRBJ2-1, with 9 bases fitting TRBD2. Germline V gene sequence: CDR1 MNHEY, CDR2 SMNVEV (reference sequence). V was pared by 6 bases and J by 0 bases, with 3 bases of the junction left unmatched. The CDR3 consists of 15 residues. The CDR3 here is CASRDSGSSYNEQFF. The CDR3 coding sequence is TGTGCCAGCAGGGATAGCGGGAGCTCCTACAATGAGCAGTTCTTC.

This clone was counted once. This chain joins TRBV4-3 and TRBJ2-7; tentatively, D is TRBD1 or TRBD2 (6 bases each). V shed 0 bases and J shed 3 bases, with 18 bases lying between them. The CDR3 is made up of 17 amino acids. The germline gives CDR1 LGHNA, CDR2 YSLEER. CDR3 protein: CASSQDFQGGYVYEQYF. CDR3 bases: TGCGCCAGCAGCCAAGATTTCCAAGGGGGGTACGTCTACGAGCAGTACTTC.

This clone was seen just once. V is TRBV6-5 and J is TRBJ1-1; D is unresolved. Per the germline V gene, CDR1 is MNHEY and CDR2 is SVGAGI. Trimming removed 6 bases at V and 0 bases at J, with 8 bases between. The CDR3 covers 13 residues. The CDR3 is CASSHGMNTEAFF. The CDR3 bases are TGTGCCAGCAGCCACGGGATGAACACTGAAGCTTTCTTT.

This chain links TRBV7-9 with TRBJ2-7; D is unclear. V was pared by 6 bases and J by 0 bases, with 9 bases between. The germline V gene has CDR1 SEHNR and CDR2 FQNEAQ (reference sequence). The CDR3 covers 13 residues. This chain's CDR3 is CASSDVFSYEQYF. In DNA, the CDR3 is TGTGCCAGCAGTGACGTGTTCTCCTACGAGCAGTACTTC.